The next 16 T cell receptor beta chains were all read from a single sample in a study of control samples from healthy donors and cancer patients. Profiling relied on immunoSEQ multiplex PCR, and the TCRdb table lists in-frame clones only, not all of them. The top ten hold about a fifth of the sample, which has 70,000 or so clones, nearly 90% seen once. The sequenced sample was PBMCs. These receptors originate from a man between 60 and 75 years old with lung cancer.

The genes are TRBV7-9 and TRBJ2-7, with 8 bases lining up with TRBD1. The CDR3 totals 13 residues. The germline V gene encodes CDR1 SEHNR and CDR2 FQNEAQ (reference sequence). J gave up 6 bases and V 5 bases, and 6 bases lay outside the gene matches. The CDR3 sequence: CASSAGTGSEQYF. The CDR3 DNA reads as TGTGCCAGCAGCGCAGGGACAGGATCCGAGCAGTACTTC.

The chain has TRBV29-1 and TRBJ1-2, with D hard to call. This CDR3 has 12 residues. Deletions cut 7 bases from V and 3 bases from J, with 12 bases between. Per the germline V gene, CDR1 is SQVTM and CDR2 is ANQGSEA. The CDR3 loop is CSATLLDYGYTF. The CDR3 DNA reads TGCAGCGCTACCCTGCTAGACTATGGCTACACCTTC. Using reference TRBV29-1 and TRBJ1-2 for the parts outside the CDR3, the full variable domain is SAVISQKPSRDICQRGTSLTIQCQVDSQVTMMFWYRQQPGQSLTLIATANQGSEATYESGFVIDKFPISRPNLTFSTLTVSNMSPEDSSIYLCSATLLDYGYTFGSGTRLTVV.

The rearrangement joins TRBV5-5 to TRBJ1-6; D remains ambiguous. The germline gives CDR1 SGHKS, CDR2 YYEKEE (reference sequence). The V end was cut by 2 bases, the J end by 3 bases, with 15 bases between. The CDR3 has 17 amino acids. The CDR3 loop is CASSLSGPTIYNSPLHF. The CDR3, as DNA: TGTGCCAGCAGCTTAAGTGGACCGACCATCTATAATTCACCCCTCCACTTT.

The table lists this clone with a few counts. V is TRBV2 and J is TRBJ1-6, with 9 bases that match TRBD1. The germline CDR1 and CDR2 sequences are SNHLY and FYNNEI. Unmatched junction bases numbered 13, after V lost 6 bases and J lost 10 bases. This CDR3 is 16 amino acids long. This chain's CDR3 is CASSYNTGGVGSPLHF. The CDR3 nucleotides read TGTGCCAGCAGCTACAACACAGGGGGCGTTGGGTCACCCCTCCACTTT.

The CDR3 reads CASSPPAQGGYQETQYF. For the CDR3, the DNA is TGTGCCAGCAGCCCCCCGGCCCAGGGGGGATACCAAGAGACCCAGTACTTC. The rearrangement uses TRBV5-5 and TRBJ2-5, with D perhaps matching TRBD1 (7 bases). The CDR3 contains 17 residues. The V gene's germline CDR1 is SGHKS and CDR2 YYEKEE (reference sequence). V lost 4 bases and J 0 bases, leaving 19 bases between the germline ends.

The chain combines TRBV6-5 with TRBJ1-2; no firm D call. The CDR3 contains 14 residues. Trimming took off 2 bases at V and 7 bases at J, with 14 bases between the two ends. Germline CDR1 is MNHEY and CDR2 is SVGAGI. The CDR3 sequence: CASSYEMRFSGYTF. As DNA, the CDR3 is TGTGCCAGCAGTTACGAGATGAGATTTTCTGGCTACACCTTC.

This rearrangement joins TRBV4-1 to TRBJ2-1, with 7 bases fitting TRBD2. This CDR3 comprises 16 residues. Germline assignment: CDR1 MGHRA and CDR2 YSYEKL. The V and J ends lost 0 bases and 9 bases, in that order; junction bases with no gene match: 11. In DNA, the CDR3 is TGCGCCAGCAGCCAAGATGACGCGGGGGTGTTGGGTGAGCAGTTCTTC. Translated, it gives CASSQDDAGVLGEQFF.

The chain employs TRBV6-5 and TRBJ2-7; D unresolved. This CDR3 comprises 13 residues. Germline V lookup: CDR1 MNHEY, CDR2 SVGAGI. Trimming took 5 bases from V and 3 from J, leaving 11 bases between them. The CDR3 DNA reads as TGTGCCAGCAGTCTATACAGCTTCTACGAGCAGTACTTC. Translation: CASSLYSFYEQYF.

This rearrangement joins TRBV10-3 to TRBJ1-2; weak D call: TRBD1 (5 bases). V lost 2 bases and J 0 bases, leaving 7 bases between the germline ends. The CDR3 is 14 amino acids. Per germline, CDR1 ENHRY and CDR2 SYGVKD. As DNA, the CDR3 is TGTGCCATCAGTGAGGAAGGGGCTAACTATGGCTACACCTTC. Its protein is CAISEEGANYGYTF.

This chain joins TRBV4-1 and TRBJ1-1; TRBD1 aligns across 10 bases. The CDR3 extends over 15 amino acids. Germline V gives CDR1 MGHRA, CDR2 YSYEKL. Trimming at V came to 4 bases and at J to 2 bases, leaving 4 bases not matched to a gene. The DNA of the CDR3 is TGCGCCAGCAGCCGTGGGGACAGGGGAAACACTGAAGCTTTCTTT. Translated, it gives CASSRGDRGNTEAFF.

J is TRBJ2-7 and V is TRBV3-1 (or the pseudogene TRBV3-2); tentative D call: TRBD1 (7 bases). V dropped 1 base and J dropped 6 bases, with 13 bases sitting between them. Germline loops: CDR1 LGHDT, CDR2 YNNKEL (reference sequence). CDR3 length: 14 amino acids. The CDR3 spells CASSQGRGQSEQYF. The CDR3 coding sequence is TGTGCCAGCAGCCAAGGGAGGGGGCAGAGCGAGCAGTACTTC.

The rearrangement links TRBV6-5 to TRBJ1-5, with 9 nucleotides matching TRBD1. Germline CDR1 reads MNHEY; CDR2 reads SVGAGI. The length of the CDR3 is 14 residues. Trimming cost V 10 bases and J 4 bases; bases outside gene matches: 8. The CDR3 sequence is CATHRTGDNQPQHF. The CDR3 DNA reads TGTGCCACCCATCGGACAGGGGATAATCAGCCCCAGCATTTT.

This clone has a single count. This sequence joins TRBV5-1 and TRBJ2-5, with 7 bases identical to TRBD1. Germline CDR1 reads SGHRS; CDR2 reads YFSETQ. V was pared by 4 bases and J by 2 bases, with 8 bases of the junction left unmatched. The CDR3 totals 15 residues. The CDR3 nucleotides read TGCGCCAGCAGCGTGCGTCCGGGACAGCAAGAGACCCAGTACTTC. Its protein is CASSVRPGQQETQYF.

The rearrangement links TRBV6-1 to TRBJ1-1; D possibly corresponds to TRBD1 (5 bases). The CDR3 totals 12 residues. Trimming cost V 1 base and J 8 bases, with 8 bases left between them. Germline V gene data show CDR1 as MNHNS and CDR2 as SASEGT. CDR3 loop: CASSEEGLEAFF. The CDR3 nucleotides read TGTGCCAGCAGTGAAGAGGGACTCGAAGCTTTCTTT.

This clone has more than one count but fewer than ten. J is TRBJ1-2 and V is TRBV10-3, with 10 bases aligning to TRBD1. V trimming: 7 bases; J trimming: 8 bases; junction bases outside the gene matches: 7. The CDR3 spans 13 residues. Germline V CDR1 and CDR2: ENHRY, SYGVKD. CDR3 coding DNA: TGTGCCATCACCTCCGGGACAGGGGTAGGCTACACCTTC. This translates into CAITSGTGVGYTF.

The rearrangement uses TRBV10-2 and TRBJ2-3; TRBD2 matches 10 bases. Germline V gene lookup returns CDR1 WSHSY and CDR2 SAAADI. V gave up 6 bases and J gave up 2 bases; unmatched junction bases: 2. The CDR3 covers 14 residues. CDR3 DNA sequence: TGCGCCAGCAGCCTAGCGGGGGACACAGATACGCAGTATTTT. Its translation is CASSLAGDTDTQYF.